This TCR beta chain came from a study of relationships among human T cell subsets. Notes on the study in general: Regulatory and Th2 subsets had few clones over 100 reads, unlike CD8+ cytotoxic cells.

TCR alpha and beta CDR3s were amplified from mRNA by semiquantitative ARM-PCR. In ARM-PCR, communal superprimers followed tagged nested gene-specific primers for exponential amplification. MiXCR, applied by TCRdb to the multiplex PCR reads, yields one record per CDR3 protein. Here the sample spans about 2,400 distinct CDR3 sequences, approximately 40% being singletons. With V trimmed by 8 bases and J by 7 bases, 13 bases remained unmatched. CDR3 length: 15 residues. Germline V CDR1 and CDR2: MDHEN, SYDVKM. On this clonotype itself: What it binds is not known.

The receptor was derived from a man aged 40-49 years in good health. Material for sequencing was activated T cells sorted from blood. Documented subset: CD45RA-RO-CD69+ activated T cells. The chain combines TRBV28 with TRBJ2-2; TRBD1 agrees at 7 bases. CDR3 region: CASGLRGLNGGELFF. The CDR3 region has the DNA TGTGCCAGCGGCTTGAGGGGGCTTAATGGCGGGGAGCTGTTTTTT.